This T cell receptor beta chain is from a study of graft-versus-host responses after intestinal transplantation. As for this clone: Its antigen is unknown.

Using immunoSEQ multiplex PCR, the repertoire was profiled, and TCRdb retains in-frame clones only, with some absent. The table shows under 150,000 clones, with approximately 95% occurring only once. V lost 6 bases, J lost 4 bases, and 23 bases stayed unmatched. The CDR3 spans 22 residues. Germline CDR1 LGHNA, CDR2 YSLEER. This chain uses TRBV4-3 with TRBJ2-1, with 14 nucleotides matching TRBD2. The sequences come from unstimulated CD8+ T cells sorted from spleen or lymph node cells, collected before intestinal transplant. The sequence was obtained from a human donor who received an intestinal transplant. In DNA, the CDR3 is TGCGCCAGCAGTCCTTACCCACCCCCTGGACTAGCGGGAGGCCCCCGATACAATGAGCAGTTCTTC. Translated, it gives CASSPYPPPGLAGGPRYNEQFF.